The 27 T cell receptor beta chains reported below all come from one sample, sequenced in a study of T cell responses to AZD1222 COVID-19 vaccine. The repertoire was sequenced with immunoSEQ multiplex PCR; TCRdb's copy has only in-frame clones and lacks some. The sample includes tens of thousands of clones, around nine tenths of them seen just once. This sample comprised peripheral blood, obtained on day 0 of MenACWY control vaccination. The receptors shown here come from an adult in good health.

This sequence joins TRBV11-2 and TRBJ2-2; D is ambiguous. The length of the CDR3 is 14 residues. The V and J ends lost 7 bases and 2 bases respectively, with 11 bases between them. From germline, CDR1 is SGHAT and CDR2 FQNNGV. In DNA form, the CDR3 reads TGTGCCAGCAAGTTACAGCTAAACACCGGGGAGCTGTTTTTT. The encoded protein is CASKLQLNTGELFF.

The gene calls are TRBV12-5 and TRBJ1-5; possibly TRBD1 for D (5 bases). The germline V gene has CDR1 LGHNT and CDR2 FRNRAP. V was cut by 4 bases and J by 6 bases, with 19 bases left in between. This CDR3 has 16 amino acids. The CDR3 region has the DNA TGTGCTAGTGGTTACCGGGACCCGGCAGTGACTCAGCCCCAGCATTTT. This sequence encodes CASGYRDPAVTQPQHF.

The V and J genes are TRBV19 and TRBJ1-1; D not certain. The CDR3 has 13 residues. Germline loops: CDR1 LNHDA, CDR2 SQIVND (reference sequence). Trimming stripped 5 bases from V and 1 base from J, with 8 bases between. DNA of the CDR3: TGTGCCAGTAGTCATCAGGCGAACACTGAAGCTTTCTTT. Translation: CASSHQANTEAFF.

This chain links TRBV28 with TRBJ1-1, with TRBD1 identical over 7 bases. The germline gives CDR1 MDHEN, CDR2 SYDVKM. The CDR3 loop spans 12 amino acids. The V gene end was trimmed by 10 bases and the J gene end by 3 bases; junction bases not matched to a gene: 5. CDR3 protein: CAIRDSYTEAFF. The CDR3 nucleotides read TGTGCCATAAGGGACAGCTACACTGAAGCTTTCTTT.

The chain recombines TRBV24-1 with TRBJ2-3; TRBD2 aligns across 10 bases. CDR3 length: 14 amino acids. J gave up 6 bases and V 3 bases, and 2 bases lay outside the gene matches. Germline V gene data show CDR1 as KGHDR and CDR2 as SFDVKD. The CDR3 coding sequence is TGTGCCACCAGTGATATTAGCGGGGGGGATACGCAGTATTTT. This sequence encodes CATSDISGGDTQYF.

The rearrangement links TRBV28 to TRBJ2-1; TRBD1 matches at 12 bases. Germline CDR1 MDHEN, CDR2 SYDVKM. With 6 bases clipped from V and 5 bases from J, the junction kept 8 bases outside the gene matches. The CDR3 contains 16 residues. The DNA for the CDR3 is TGTGCCAGCAGATGGTCCGGGACAGGGGGCAACAATGAGCAGTTCTTC. Protein product: CASRWSGTGGNNEQFF.

The V and J genes are TRBV11-3 and TRBJ2-2; D possibly corresponds to TRBD1 (7 bases). The germline V and J ends were trimmed by 5 bases and 0 bases, with 16 bases remaining between them. The germline V gene has CDR1 SGHNT and CDR2 YENEEA. This CDR3 has 17 amino acids. The CDR3 DNA reads TGTGCCAGCAGCCAGCGGGCAGGGGGACCGAACACCGGGGAGCTGTTTTTT. This codes for CASSQRAGGPNTGELFF.

This clone was seen only once. The chain carries TRBV25-1 and TRBJ1-4, with D possibly being TRBD1 (5 bases). Deletions cut 6 bases from V and 3 bases from J, with 14 bases between. Germline assignment: CDR1 MGHDK and CDR2 SYGVNS. The CDR3 loop spans 15 amino acids. As DNA, the CDR3 is TGTGCCAGCAGGGACGACGCGGGGGCTAATGAAAAACTGTTTTTT. Translated, it gives CASRDDAGANEKLFF.

V gene TRBV6-6 combines with J gene TRBJ2-7; no firm D call. In germline, CDR1 is MNHNY, CDR2 SVGAGI (reference sequence). The CDR3 is made up of 14 amino acids. V lost 1 base and J lost 1, with 8 bases in between. The DNA of the CDR3 is TGTGCCAGCAGTTACTGGGCAGAATCCTACGAGCAGTACTTC. Translated: CASSYWAESYEQYF.

Written as DNA, the CDR3 is TGTGCCAGCAGCTCCGTTTCGGGAAGGGCAGATACGCAGTATTTT. It yields the protein CASSSVSGRADTQYF. The J gene is TRBJ2-3, the V gene TRBV11-2, with a weak D call TRBD2 (5 bases). The V and J ends lost 4 bases and 4 bases respectively, with 15 bases between them. This CDR3 region has 15 residues. In germline, CDR1 is SGHAT, CDR2 FQNNGV.

The J gene is TRBJ1-3, the V gene TRBV28; D perhaps matches TRBD1 (5 bases). CDR3 length: 15 amino acids. Trimming took 4 bases from V and 2 from J, leaving 12 bases between them. CDR1 is MDHEN, CDR2 SYDVKM, per germline. The CDR3 here is CASSSPQGAGNTIYF. The CDR3 DNA sequence: TGTGCCAGCAGTTCGCCCCAGGGAGCTGGAAACACCATATATTTT.

V and J are TRBV19 and TRBJ1-2; 9 bases match TRBD1. This CDR3 is built from 14 residues. Germline V gives CDR1 LNHDA, CDR2 SQIVND (reference sequence). V lost 5 bases, J lost 4 bases, and 5 bases stayed unmatched. This CDR3 reads CASSPDRGPYGYTF. The DNA of the CDR3 is TGTGCCAGTAGTCCGGACAGGGGACCCTATGGCTACACCTTC. The whole variable domain, remainder taken from reference TRBV19 and TRBJ1-2, is DGGITQSPKYLFRKEGQNVTLSCEQNLNHDAMYWYRQDPGQGLRLIYYSQIVNDFQKGDIAEGYSVSREKKESFPLTVTSAQKNPTAFYLCASSPDRGPYGYTFGSGTRLTVV.

In this sample, this clone turned up once. V and J are TRBV9 and TRBJ1-1; no clear D. Germline V lookup: CDR1 SGDLS, CDR2 YYNGEE. This CDR3 contains 11 residues. Trimming pared 0 bases from V and 6 bases from J, leaving 3 bases between. The CDR3 DNA sequence: TGTGCCAGCAGCGTAGGCTCTGAAGCTTTCTTT. Its protein product is CASSVGSEAFF. Complete variable domain (other parts from reference TRBV9 and TRBJ1-1): DSGVTQTPKHLITATGQRVTLRCSPRSGDLSVYWYQQSLDQGLQFLIQYYNGEERAKGNILERFSAQQFPDLHSELNLSSLELGDSALYFCASSVGSEAFFGQGTRLTVV.

V usage is TRBV28 and J usage is TRBJ1-2; tentative D call: TRBD1 (5 bases). The CDR3 length is 12 residues. Germline lookup yields CDR1 MDHEN and CDR2 SYDVKM. The ends were cut back, 8 bases at V and 7 bases at J, with 14 bases in the middle. The CDR3 region is CASGRQNGGYTF. The CDR3 DNA reads as TGTGCCAGCGGTAGACAGAACGGTGGCTACACCTTC.

J is TRBJ1-2 and V is TRBV19; 9 nucleotides line up with TRBD1. V gave up 9 bases and J gave up 0 bases; unmatched junction bases: 5. The CDR3 extends over 14 amino acids. CDR1 and CDR2 from the germline V gene are LNHDA and SQIVND (reference sequence). The CDR3 nucleotides read TGTGCCAGCCGAGGGACAGGGCCTAACTATGGCTACACCTTC. Translation gives CASRGTGPNYGYTF.

The chain links TRBV19 to TRBJ2-4; no definite D call. The CDR3 extends over 12 amino acids. Germline CDR1 and CDR2: LNHDA and SQIVND (reference sequence). Deletions cut 7 bases from V and 4 bases from J, with 8 bases between. The DNA for the CDR3 is TGTGCCAGTAATGACTTAAAAAACATTCAGTACTTC. As protein: CASNDLKNIQYF.

The chain carries TRBV10-3 and TRBJ2-5, with a tentative D call TRBD2 (5 bases). This CDR3 spans 15 amino acids. Trimming left V 5 bases short and J 2 bases short, with 15 bases between. Germline CDR1 is ENHRY and CDR2 is SYGVKD. The CDR3 region is CAISTGLVTQETQYF. The CDR3 DNA reads as TGTGCCATCAGTACTGGACTTGTGACACAAGAGACCCAGTACTTC.

The V and J genes are TRBV2 and TRBJ1-1, with 8 bases aligning to TRBD1. The CDR3 runs 13 residues. The trim removed 5 bases at V and 7 bases at J, leaving 6 bases unmatched. Germline V gene lookup returns CDR1 SNHLY and CDR2 FYNNEI. The CDR3 region is CASSSGTGDEAFF. CDR3 bases: TGTGCCAGCAGTAGCGGGACAGGCGATGAAGCTTTCTTT. Drawing the rest from reference TRBV2 and TRBJ1-1, the complete variable domain is EPEVTQTPSHQVTQMGQEVILRCVPISNHLYFYWYRQILGQKVEFLVSFYNNEISEKSEIFDDQFSVERPDGSNFTLKIRSTKLEDSAMYFCASSSGTGDEAFFGQGTRLTVV.

The chain links TRBV9 to TRBJ2-2; no definite D call. This CDR3 comprises 15 residues. Germline CDR1 SGDLS, CDR2 YYNGEE. Trimming removed 0 bases from V and 1 base from J, with 7 bases in between. As DNA, the CDR3 is TGTGCCAGCAGCGTAGGTCCGGAGAACACCGGGGAGCTGTTTTTT. Protein: CASSVGPENTGELFF.

This sequence joins TRBV5-1 and TRBJ2-2; D call uncertain. Trimming shortened V by 0 bases and J by 3 bases, and 6 bases separated the two germline ends. CDR3 length: 14 residues. Per the germline V gene, CDR1 is SGHRS and CDR2 is YFSETQ. CDR3 loop: CASSLAVDTGELFF. The DNA for the CDR3 is TGCGCCAGCAGCTTGGCGGTGGACACCGGGGAGCTGTTTTTT.

The rearrangement links TRBV18 to TRBJ1-6; TRBD1 aligns across 9 bases. Germline V CDR1 and CDR2: KGHSH, LQKENI. The junction had 7 bases not matched to a gene; V was cut back by 6 bases and J by 10 bases. The CDR3 loop spans 14 amino acids. CDR3 residues: CASSSGQGRSPLHF. CDR3 nucleotide sequence: TGTGCCAGCTCCTCGGGACAGGGAAGATCACCCCTCCACTTT.

This chain links TRBV11-2 with TRBJ2-7; D call uncertain. There are 12 residues in the CDR3. V lost 5 bases and J lost 3, with 8 bases in between. The V gene's germline CDR1 is SGHAT and CDR2 FQNNGV. CDR3 region: CASSPSLYEQYF. The CDR3 bases are TGTGCCAGCAGCCCGTCTCTCTACGAGCAGTACTTC.

The chain joins TRBV15 to TRBJ2-5; possibly TRBD1 for D (6 bases). Germline CDR1 reads LNHNV; CDR2 reads YYDKDF (reference sequence). V was trimmed by 1 base and J by 1 base, leaving 10 bases between them. The CDR3 is made up of 15 amino acids. The CDR3 DNA is TGTGCCACCAGCAGAGGGCAGGGGCCCCAAGAGACCCAGTACTTC. Amino acid sequence: CATSRGQGPQETQYF.

The chain has TRBV28 and TRBJ1-1; D is undetermined. V was pared by 6 bases and J by 0 bases, with 8 bases between. The CDR3 spans 13 residues. Germline CDR1 reads MDHEN; CDR2 reads SYDVKM. CDR3 amino acids: CASRYQLNTEAFF. The CDR3 DNA sequence: TGTGCCAGCAGATATCAGCTGAACACTGAAGCTTTCTTT.

This clone was seen just once. This chain connects TRBV29-1 to TRBJ2-1, with 10 bases matching TRBD1. V lost 7 bases to trimming and J lost 7 bases; unmatched junction nucleotides: 10. Germline CDR1 and CDR2: SQVTM and ANQGSEA. There are 14 residues in the CDR3. CDR3 DNA: TGCAGCGCATTGACAGGGGGCGTAGAGAATGAGCAGTTCTTC. This gives the protein CSALTGGVENEQFF.

The chain has TRBV5-1 and TRBJ2-7; unclear D gene. The CDR3 consists of 14 residues. V was clipped by 0 bases and J by 6 bases, with 13 bases between them. CDR1 is SGHRS, CDR2 YFSETQ, per germline. The CDR3 DNA reads as TGCGCCAGCAGCTTGGATTTGGGTATCGGCGAGCAGTACTTC. This sequence encodes CASSLDLGIGEQYF.

The chain uses TRBV5-1 and TRBJ2-5; TRBD1 is a possible D gene (6 bases). Trimming stripped 0 bases from V and 5 bases from J, with 11 bases between. Germline V CDR1 and CDR2: SGHRS, YFSETQ. This CDR3 is 14 amino acids long. The CDR3 nucleotides read TGCGCCAGCAGCTTGGGCAGGGGATGGGAGACCCAGTACTTC. Its protein is CASSLGRGWETQYF.